A selection of T cell receptor beta chains follows, all from one sample in a study of control samples from healthy donors and cancer patients. The data were produced by immunoSEQ multiplex PCR, yet TCRdb's version contains in-frame clones alone and is incomplete. Among about 77,000 clones listed, 80% to 95% were seen once. Material: blood. The source is an older woman in good health. The conserved cysteine and the conserved F or W are not part of the CDR3 here. Each record gives: J gene, V gene, CDR3 length, CDR3 protein.

TRBJ1-5	TRBV30	12	AWSGQDGNQPQH
TRBJ2-7	TRBV6-5	11	ASSYSSYYEQY
TRBJ2-6	TRBV7-9	13	ASSLGGSGANVLT
TRBJ1-1	TRBV29-1	12	SVVQYGGNTEAF
TRBJ1-1	TRBV19	13	ASSTHGTENTEAF
TRBJ1-1	TRBV7-9	12	ASSLNQPLTEAF
TRBJ1-5	TRBV5-6	12	ASSLEGNNQPQH
TRBJ2-1	TRBV10-2	13	ASSGGTSGSNEQF
TRBJ2-3	TRBV11-2	14	ASRRGQGGSTDTQY
TRBJ1-6	TRBV30	15	AWSRSLTGWSGSPLH